The 27 T cell receptor beta chains in this list originate from one sample, sequenced in a study of T cell responses to AZD1222 COVID-19 vaccine. TCRdb's table, derived via immunoSEQ multiplex PCR, lists solely in-frame clones and lacks some. The repertoire holds over 60,000 clones, around 90% seen once, with 4% to 5% in the top ten. Sample: peripheral blood, taken 28 days after the second dose of the MenACWY control vaccine. The receptors were gathered from an adult who received the MenACWY meningococcal vaccine as a control.

This chain joins TRBV4-1 and TRBJ1-6; 7 bases align to TRBD1. This CDR3 comprises 20 residues. CDR1 MGHRA and CDR2 YSYEKL come from the germline V gene. Trimming at V came to 4 bases and at J to 1 base, leaving 16 bases not matched to a gene. In DNA, the CDR3 is TGCGCCAGCAGCCCTCAATCAGGGAGGGGGCGCGGATCCTATAATTCACCCCTCCACTTT. The encoded protein is CASSPQSGRGRGSYNSPLHF.

The CDR3 spells CASSIVTGVGTGELFF. CDR3 in DNA: TGTGCCAGTAGTATAGTAACAGGGGTCGGCACCGGGGAGCTGTTTTTT. The chain carries TRBV19 and TRBJ2-2, with 7 bases matching TRBD1. Germline V gives CDR1 LNHDA, CDR2 SQIVND (reference sequence). The CDR3 spans 16 residues. J gave up 4 bases and V 1 base, and 6 bases lay outside the gene matches.

The gene calls are TRBV5-1 and TRBJ2-1; D ambiguous. Trimming pared 4 bases from V and 7 bases from J, leaving 9 bases between. This CDR3 spans 12 amino acids. CDR1 is SGHRS, CDR2 YFSETQ, per germline. The CDR3 here is CASSITENEQFF. The CDR3 region has the DNA TGCGCCAGCAGCATAACGGAAAATGAGCAGTTCTTC.

This rearrangement joins TRBV3-1 (or the pseudogene TRBV3-2) to TRBJ2-7, with D perhaps given as TRBD1 or TRBD2 (5 bases each). The germline V gene encodes CDR1 LGHDT and CDR2 YNNKEL (reference sequence). CDR3 length equals 14 residues. The V gene lost 4 bases and the J gene lost 1 base, with 11 bases spanning the gap. CDR3 DNA: TGTGCCAGCAGCCCGAGTGGGGGTTCCTACGAGCAGTACTTC. This translates into CASSPSGGSYEQYF.

The chain links TRBV4-1 to TRBJ1-2, with 8 bases fitting TRBD1. The trim removed 1 base at V and 4 bases at J, leaving 5 bases unmatched. The germline gives CDR1 MGHRA, CDR2 YSYEKL. The CDR3 has 15 residues. The CDR3 bases are TGCGCCAGCAGCCAAGCTGGGACAGGCCCCTATGGCTACACCTTC. This gives the protein CASSQAGTGPYGYTF.

This clone occurred once. The rearrangement links TRBV21-1 to TRBJ2-2; TRBD1 is taken as the D call from the table, unchecked against the DNA. TRBV21-1 is noted as a pseudogene. This CDR3 comprises 15 residues. CDR3 DNA sequence: TGTGCCAGCAGCCCCAGGGGATTTAACACCGGGGAGCTGTTTTTT. It codes for CASSPRGFNTGELFF.

This clone has a handful of counts. This sequence joins TRBV5-1 and TRBJ2-3; D is possibly TRBD1 or TRBD2 (5 bases each). Trimming removed 3 bases from V and 1 base from J, with 12 bases in between. Germline V gene data show CDR1 as SGHRS and CDR2 as YFSETQ. There are 15 residues in the CDR3. For the CDR3, the DNA is TGCGCCAGCAGCTCGCTGGGACCCCGCACAGATACGCAGTATTTT. Encoded protein: CASSSLGPRTDTQYF.

The CDR3 here is CASSLSQGAYNEQFF. CDR3 coding DNA: TGCGCCAGCAGCCTGTCCCAGGGTGCCTACAATGAGCAGTTCTTC. This chain connects TRBV4-1 to TRBJ2-1, with TRBD1 as a possible D gene (5 bases). Trimming removed 4 bases from V and 2 bases from J, with 12 bases in between. The CDR3 is 15 amino acids. Germline V gives CDR1 MGHRA, CDR2 YSYEKL.

CDR3 residues: CAISLDREGNEKLFF. The CDR3 DNA sequence: TGTGCCATCAGTTTGGACAGGGAAGGTAATGAAAAACTGTTTTTT. This chain connects TRBV10-3 to TRBJ1-4; 8 bases align to TRBD1. The ends lost 5 bases at V and 4 bases at J; junction bases unmatched: 6. This CDR3 is built from 15 residues. Germline V gives CDR1 ENHRY, CDR2 SYGVKD.

The J gene is TRBJ2-1, the V gene TRBV5-1, with 10 bases fitting TRBD2. Germline CDR1 SGHRS, CDR2 YFSETQ. There are 18 residues in the CDR3. V dropped 1 base and J dropped 1; count of bases not matched to a gene: 8. The CDR3 spells CASSLLSGGVRSYNEQFF. The CDR3 DNA follows: TGCGCCAGCAGCTTGCTAAGCGGGGGGGTCCGATCCTACAATGAGCAGTTCTTC.

V and J are TRBV19 and TRBJ1-5; D uncertain. Germline CDR1 and CDR2: LNHDA and SQIVND (reference sequence). This CDR3 region has 16 residues. V was trimmed by 3 bases and J by 2 bases, leaving 14 bases between them. The CDR3 here is CASSMGFSVGNQPQHF. As DNA, the CDR3 is TGTGCCAGTAGTATGGGCTTCTCGGTGGGCAATCAGCCCCAGCATTTT.

This rearrangement joins TRBV7-3 to TRBJ1-5; 8 nucleotides match TRBD1. The trim removed 5 bases at V and 3 bases at J, leaving 9 bases unmatched. Germline-derived CDR1 and CDR2 are SGHTA and FQGTGA. This CDR3 is 16 amino acids long. This CDR3 is CASSHTRQGHNQPQHF. The CDR3 coding sequence is TGTGCCAGCAGCCACACTCGACAGGGGCACAATCAGCCCCAGCATTTT.

This chain links TRBV30 with TRBJ1-3; no clear D. The CDR3 consists of 13 residues. V lost 3 bases and J lost 0, with 6 bases in between. The V gene's germline CDR1 is GTSNPN and CDR2 SVGIG (reference sequence). The CDR3 DNA follows: TGTGCCTGGAGGCGGGCCTCTGGAAACACCATATATTTT. This encodes CAWRRASGNTIYF.

This clone was detected a few times. V is TRBV5-1 and J is TRBJ1-3; tentatively, D is TRBD1 (6 bases). The CDR3 consists of 15 residues. The V gene's germline CDR1 is SGHRS and CDR2 YFSETQ. Trimming removed 1 base at V and 2 bases at J, with 10 bases between. CDR3 DNA: TGCGCCAGCAGCTTGAAGGGGGAGCCTGGAAACACCATATATTTT. Its translation: CASSLKGEPGNTIYF.

This chain uses TRBV5-1 with TRBJ1-2, with no clear D. The CDR3 consists of 13 residues. Trimming stripped 5 bases from V and 4 bases from J, with 12 bases between. CDR1 is SGHRS, CDR2 YFSETQ, per germline. CDR3 nucleotides: TGCGCCAGCAGTCAGGAGAACAGCTATGGCTACACCTTC. Its translation is CASSQENSYGYTF.

CDR3 protein: CASSLYNRDSPLHF. The CDR3 DNA follows: TGTGCCAGCAGTTTATACAACAGGGATTCACCCCTCCACTTT. The rearrangement links TRBV27 to TRBJ1-6; weak D call: TRBD1 (6 bases). The CDR3 has 14 amino acids. The germline V gene has CDR1 MNHEY and CDR2 SMNVEV (reference sequence). The germline V and J ends were trimmed by 1 base and 8 bases, with 9 bases remaining between them.

This chain connects TRBV12-3 or TRBV12-4 to TRBJ2-7, with D unclear. The CDR3 has 13 amino acids. Between the trimmed V and J ends, which lost 6 bases and 2 bases, there was a span of 11 bases. CDR3 in DNA: TGTGCCAGCAGGCCGAGCGTCGCCTACGAGCAGTACTTC. Amino acid sequence: CASRPSVAYEQYF.

Written as DNA, the CDR3 is TGTGCCAGCTCACTATCAAGTGGACAGGTATCTCAGCCCCAGCATTTT. Amino acids: CASSLSSGQVSQPQHF. This chain connects TRBV18 to TRBJ1-5, with 7 bases aligning to TRBD1. This CDR3 region has 16 residues. Unmatched junction bases numbered 12, after V lost 4 bases and J lost 6 bases. CDR1 and CDR2 from the germline V gene are KGHSH and LQKENI.

On this clone: One end of the junction fails to match germline, which may point to a read error. This rearrangement joins TRBV7-7 to TRBJ2-5; D is perhaps TRBD2 (7 bases). Germline CDR1 is SSHAT and CDR2 is FNYEAQ (reference sequence). The CDR3 has 14 amino acids. The CDR3 reads CASSLGRGKETQYF. CDR3 DNA sequence: TGTGCTAGCAGCTTAGGGAGGGGGAAGGAGACCCAGTACTTC. Filled out from reference TRBV7-7 and TRBJ2-5, the complete variable domain reads GAGVSQSPRYKVTKRGQDVTLRCDPISSHATLYWYQQALGQGPEFLTYFNYEAQPDKSGLPSDRFSAERPEGSISTLTIQRTEQRDSAMYRCASSLGRGKETQYFGPGTRLLVL.

The rearrangement joins TRBV6-5 to TRBJ2-1; D tentatively reads TRBD1 or TRBD2 (5 bases each). With 2 bases removed from V and 7 bases from J, the gap between germline ends came to 6 bases. The CDR3 covers 12 residues. CDR1 and CDR2 (germline): MNHEY, SVGAGI. The chain's CDR3 is CASSYGGNEQFF. The CDR3 DNA follows: TGTGCCAGCAGTTACGGGGGAAATGAGCAGTTCTTC.

The chain employs TRBV6-5 and TRBJ1-6; TRBD1 might be the D (6 bases). Germline CDR1 is MNHEY and CDR2 is SVGAGI. The CDR3 length is 14 residues. V lost 7 bases and J lost 3, with 10 bases in between. The CDR3, as DNA: TGTGCCAGCACCAGGGGCAACTATAATTCACCCCTCCACTTT. It encodes CASTRGNYNSPLHF.

This rearrangement joins TRBV9 to TRBJ2-7; maybe TRBD2 (6 bases). The CDR3 has 15 amino acids. The V end was cut by 0 bases, the J end by 0 bases, with 10 bases between. Germline V gene sequence: CDR1 SGDLS, CDR2 YYNGEE. CDR3 loop: CASSVGDLSSYEQYF. The CDR3 DNA is TGTGCCAGCAGCGTAGGGGACTTGAGCTCCTACGAGCAGTACTTC.

This chain joins TRBV18 and TRBJ1-5, with D unclear. The CDR3 contains 17 residues. With 2 bases removed from V and 2 bases from J, the gap between germline ends came to 16 bases. From germline, CDR1 is KGHSH and CDR2 LQKENI. The CDR3 bases are TGTGCCAGCTCACCATTTGAGGAGCTTGGTGGCAATCAGCCCCAGCATTTT. This translates into CASSPFEELGGNQPQHF. Looking up the rest from reference TRBV18 and TRBJ1-5 gives the full variable domain: NAGVMQNPRHLVRRRGQEARLRCSPMKGHSHVYWYRQLPEEGLKFMVYLQKENIIDESGMPKERFSAEFPKEGPSILRIQQVVRGDSAAYFCASSPFEELGGNQPQHFGDGTRLSIL.

The chain couples TRBV6-2 or TRBV6-3 to TRBJ2-7; D gene uncertain. V gave up 2 bases and J gave up 4 bases, with 21 bases separating them. In germline, CDR1 is MNHEY, CDR2 SVGEGT. The CDR3 covers 17 residues. CDR3 sequence reads: CASSYTPSGRVSYEQYF. The CDR3 DNA sequence: TGTGCCAGCAGTTACACCCCCTCTGGCCGGGTGAGTTACGAGCAGTACTTC.

The chain carries TRBV19 and TRBJ1-5, with 11 positions matching TRBD1. Germline CDR1 and CDR2: LNHDA and SQIVND (reference sequence). CDR3 length: 15 amino acids. Trimming removed 6 bases from V and 7 bases from J; junction bases left unmatched: 8. The CDR3 coding sequence is TGTGCCAGTAGGGATGGACAGGGGGCGGGACAGCCCCAGCATTTT. It encodes CASRDGQGAGQPQHF.

This clone was recorded only once. The CDR3 coding sequence is TGTGCCAGCAGCTTGACTAGCGGGAGGTTCAATGAGCAGTTCTTC. Translating it yields CASSLTSGRFNEQFF. The chain links TRBV9 to TRBJ2-1, with 13 bases lining up with TRBD2. V dropped 4 bases and J dropped 6; count of bases not matched to a gene: 4. CDR1 and CDR2 from the germline V gene are SGDLS and YYNGEE. This CDR3 is 15 amino acids long.

The chain uses TRBV23-1 and TRBJ1-2, with D hard to call. TRBV23-1 is an open reading frame, and its role is uncertain. The CDR3 runs 12 residues. Deletions cut 5 bases from V and 7 bases from J, with 11 bases between. This CDR3 is CASSKRAGGYTF. CDR3 bases: TGCGCCAGCAGTAAAAGGGCAGGTGGCTACACCTTC.